One sample yielded the 13 T cell receptor beta chains listed below, sequenced in a study of T cell responses to AZD1222 COVID-19 vaccine. Sequenced by immunoSEQ multiplex PCR; TCRdb stores in-frame clones only, minus some. The profile shows roughly 180,000 clones, 91% of them singletons. The input for sequencing was peripheral blood, taken on day 0 of AZD1222 vaccination. These receptors originate from an adult in good health.

The chain is built from TRBV5-1 and TRBJ2-7; 7 bases fit TRBD1. Germline-derived CDR1 and CDR2 are SGHRS and YFSETQ. The CDR3 loop spans 15 amino acids. The V gene end was trimmed by 1 base and the J gene end by 2 bases; junction bases not matched to a gene: 6. CDR3: CASSLRGQSTYEQYF. Here the CDR3 DNA reads TGCGCCAGCAGCTTGAGGGGACAGTCAACCTACGAGCAGTACTTC.

J is TRBJ1-3 and V is TRBV27; possible D gene TRBD1, 5 bases. V dropped 8 bases and J dropped 3 bases, with 26 bases sitting between them. This CDR3 has 18 amino acids. The germline V gene has CDR1 MNHEY and CDR2 SMNVEV (reference sequence). This CDR3 reads CASCSRVSGSPGGNTIYF. The CDR3 DNA is TGTGCCAGCTGCTCCAGGGTTTCTGGTTCGCCAGGTGGAAACACCATATATTTT.

V usage is TRBV10-1 and J usage is TRBJ1-5, with 11 bases aligning to TRBD1. Germline V gives CDR1 WNHNN, CDR2 SYGVQD (reference sequence). The V segment lost 8 bases and the J segment 0 bases; nucleotides outside the gene matches: 3. The CDR3 has 15 amino acids. As DNA, the CDR3 is TGCGCCAGCGCCGGGACAGGGGGTAGCAATCAGCCCCAGCATTTT. The encoded protein is CASAGTGGSNQPQHF.

This clone was observed a single time. The chain links TRBV28 to TRBJ1-6; D gene unclear. The CDR3 has 10 amino acids. The V gene's germline CDR1 is MDHEN and CDR2 SYDVKM. V lost 7 bases and J 10 bases, leaving 5 bases between the germline ends. This CDR3 reads CASNGSPLHF. CDR3 coding DNA: TGTGCCAGCAACGGATCACCCCTCCACTTT.

The rearrangement uses TRBV29-1 and TRBJ1-2; D is unclear. The length of the CDR3 is 10 residues. V lost 5 bases to trimming and J lost 7 bases, with 8 bases between them. Looked up from germline, CDR1 is SQVTM and CDR2 is ANQGSEA. CDR3 nucleotides: TGCAGCGTTAACAGAGCTGGCTACACCTTC. This encodes CSVNRAGYTF.

The V gene is TRBV7-9, the J gene TRBJ2-5; TRBD1 aligns across 9 bases. Germline CDR1 reads SEHNR; CDR2 reads FQNEAQ (reference sequence). Trimming at V came to 1 base and at J to 1 base, leaving 1 base not matched to a gene. This CDR3 has 15 amino acids. For the CDR3, the DNA is TGTGCCAGCAGCTTAGAGGGACAGGGCCAAGAGACCCAGTACTTC. Encoded protein: CASSLEGQGQETQYF.

The chain recombines TRBV14 with TRBJ1-4; a possible D gene is TRBD1 (5 bases). V lost 0 bases and J lost 3, with 8 bases in between. CDR1 SGHDN and CDR2 FVKESK come from the germline V gene. The CDR3 runs 15 residues. The CDR3 DNA is TGTGCCAGCAGCCAAGAGGGACGGCCTAATGAAAAACTGTTTTTT. Translating it yields CASSQEGRPNEKLFF.

The chain has TRBV7-3 and TRBJ2-7; 12 bases map to TRBD1. Trimming cost V 5 bases and J 5 bases; bases outside gene matches: 10. CDR3 length: 16 amino acids. Germline V gives CDR1 SGHTA, CDR2 FQGTGA. Here the CDR3 reads CASSPTSGQGANEQYF. The CDR3 DNA reads TGTGCCAGCAGCCCCACCTCGGGACAGGGGGCGAACGAGCAGTACTTC.

This chain connects TRBV30 to TRBJ1-1, with a tentative D call TRBD1 (6 bases). The V gene lost 0 bases and the J gene lost 4 bases, with 12 bases spanning the gap. There are 14 residues in the CDR3. Germline-derived CDR1 and CDR2 are GTSNPN and SVGIG (reference sequence). In DNA form, the CDR3 reads TGTGCCTGGAGTGTACTAGGGACACTCACTGAAGCTTTCTTT. Its protein product is CAWSVLGTLTEAFF.

The V gene is TRBV6-5, the J gene TRBJ2-1; D may be TRBD2 (6 bases). This CDR3 spans 12 amino acids. Germline V lookup: CDR1 MNHEY, CDR2 SVGAGI. V gave up 8 bases and J gave up 10 bases, with 15 bases separating them. The CDR3 protein is CASAGEEEEQFF. The CDR3 nucleotides are TGTGCCAGCGCCGGGGAGGAAGAGGAGCAGTTCTTC.

This chain connects TRBV9 to TRBJ2-1, with D perhaps matching TRBD1 or TRBD2 (5 bases each). The CDR3 is made up of 16 amino acids. Germline V gives CDR1 SGDLS, CDR2 YYNGEE. V was pared by 4 bases and J by 6 bases, with 20 bases between. DNA of the CDR3: TGTGCCAGCAGCCCAAGAGGGTCGAGAGGGGTCAATGAGCAGTTCTTC. This encodes CASSPRGSRGVNEQFF.

The chain employs TRBV6-5 and TRBJ2-1; 9 bases match TRBD1. The CDR3 is 14 residues long. Germline CDR1 and CDR2: MNHEY and SVGAGI. The V gene end was trimmed by 4 bases and the J gene end by 5 bases; junction bases not matched to a gene: 3. The CDR3 loop reads CASSSRTGDNEQFF. For the CDR3, the DNA is TGTGCCAGCAGTTCACGGACAGGGGACAATGAGCAGTTCTTC.

CDR3 sequence reads: CASSPYGQGTNYGYTF. CDR3 DNA: TGTGCCAGCAGCCCTTACGGACAGGGGACTAACTATGGCTACACCTTC. V gene TRBV5-8 combines with J gene TRBJ1-2, with 9 bases identical to TRBD1. Germline-derived CDR1 and CDR2 are SGHTS and YDEGEE. V gave up 4 bases and J gave up 0 bases; unmatched junction bases: 7. This CDR3 is built from 16 residues. The full variable domain, with the rest looked up from reference TRBV5-8 and TRBJ1-2, is EAGVTQSPTHLIKTRGQQATLRCSPISGHTSVYWYQQALGLGLQFLLWYDEGEERNRGNFPPRFSGRQFPNYSSELNVNALELEDSALYLCASSPYGQGTNYGYTFGSGTRLTVV.